The TCR beta chain described here comes from a study of blood T cell repertoires in COVID-19. Libraries were prepared by immunoSEQ multiplex PCR; TCRdb keeps only in-frame clonotypes and omits some of them. The sample lists roughly 97,000 clones, just under 85% occurring once. With 6 bases removed from V and 6 bases from J, the gap between germline ends came to 11 bases. The CDR3 is 12 residues long. Germline-derived CDR1 and CDR2 are SGHVS and FQNEAQ. J is TRBJ1-1 and V is TRBV7-8, with a tentative D call TRBD1 (6 bases). This TCR came from a woman of 80 years or more with active or convalescent COVID-19. Sequencing was performed on peripheral blood. CDR3 loop: CASSQGTAEAFF. The CDR3 bases are TGTGCCAGCAGTCAGGGGACCGCTGAAGCTTTCTTT.